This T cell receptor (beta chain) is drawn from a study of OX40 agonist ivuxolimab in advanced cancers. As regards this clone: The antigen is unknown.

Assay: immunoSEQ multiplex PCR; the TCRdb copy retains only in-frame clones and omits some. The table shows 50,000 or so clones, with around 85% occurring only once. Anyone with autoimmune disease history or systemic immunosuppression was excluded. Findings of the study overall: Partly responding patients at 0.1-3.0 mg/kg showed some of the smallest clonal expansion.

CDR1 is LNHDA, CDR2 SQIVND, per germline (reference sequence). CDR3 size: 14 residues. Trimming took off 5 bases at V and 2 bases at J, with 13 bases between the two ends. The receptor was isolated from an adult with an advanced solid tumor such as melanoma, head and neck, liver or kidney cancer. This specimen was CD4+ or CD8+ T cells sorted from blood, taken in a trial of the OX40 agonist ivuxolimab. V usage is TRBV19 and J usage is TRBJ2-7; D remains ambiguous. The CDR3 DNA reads TGTGCCAGTAGTCCGACGACGGTTACCTACGAGCAGTACTTC. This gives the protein CASSPTTVTYEQYF.